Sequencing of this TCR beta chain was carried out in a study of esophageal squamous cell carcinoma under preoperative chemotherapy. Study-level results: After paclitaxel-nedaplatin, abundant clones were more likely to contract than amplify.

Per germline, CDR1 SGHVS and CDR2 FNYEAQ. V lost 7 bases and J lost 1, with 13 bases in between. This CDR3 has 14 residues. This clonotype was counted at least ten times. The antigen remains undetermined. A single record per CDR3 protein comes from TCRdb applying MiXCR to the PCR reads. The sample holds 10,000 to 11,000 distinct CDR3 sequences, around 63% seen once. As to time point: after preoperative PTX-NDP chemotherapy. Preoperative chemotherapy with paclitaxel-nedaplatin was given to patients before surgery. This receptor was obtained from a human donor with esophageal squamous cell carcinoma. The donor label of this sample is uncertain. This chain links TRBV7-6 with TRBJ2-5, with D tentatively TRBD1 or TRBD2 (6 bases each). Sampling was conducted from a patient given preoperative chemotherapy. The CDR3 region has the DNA TGTGCCAGCACCCAAGGGGGGATCCAAGAGACCCAGTACTTC. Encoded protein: CASTQGGIQETQYF.